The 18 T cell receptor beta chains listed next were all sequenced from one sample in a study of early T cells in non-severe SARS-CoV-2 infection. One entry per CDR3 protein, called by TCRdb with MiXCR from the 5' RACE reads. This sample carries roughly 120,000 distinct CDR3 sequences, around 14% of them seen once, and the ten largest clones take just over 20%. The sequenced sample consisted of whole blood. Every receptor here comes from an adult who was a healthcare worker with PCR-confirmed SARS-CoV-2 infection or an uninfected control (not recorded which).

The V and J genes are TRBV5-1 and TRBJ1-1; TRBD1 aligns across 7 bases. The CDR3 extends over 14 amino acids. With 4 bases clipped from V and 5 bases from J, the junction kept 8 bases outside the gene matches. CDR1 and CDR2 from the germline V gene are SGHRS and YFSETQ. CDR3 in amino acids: CASSLGQVRTEAFF. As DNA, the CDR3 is TGCGCCAGCAGCCTCGGACAGGTTCGGACTGAAGCTTTCTTT. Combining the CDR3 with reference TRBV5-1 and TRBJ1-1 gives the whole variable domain KAGVTQTPRYLIKTRGQQVTLSCSPISGHRSVSWYQQTPGQGLQFLFEYFSETQRNKGNFPGRFSGRQFSNSRSEMNVSTLELGDSALYLCASSLGQVRTEAFFGQGTRLTVV.

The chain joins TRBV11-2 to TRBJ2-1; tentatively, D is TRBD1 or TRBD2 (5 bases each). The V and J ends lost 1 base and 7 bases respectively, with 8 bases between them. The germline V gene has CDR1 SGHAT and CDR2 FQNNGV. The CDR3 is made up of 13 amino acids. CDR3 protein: CASSLGGSNEQFF. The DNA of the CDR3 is TGTGCCAGCAGCTTAGGGGGGTCTAATGAGCAGTTCTTC.

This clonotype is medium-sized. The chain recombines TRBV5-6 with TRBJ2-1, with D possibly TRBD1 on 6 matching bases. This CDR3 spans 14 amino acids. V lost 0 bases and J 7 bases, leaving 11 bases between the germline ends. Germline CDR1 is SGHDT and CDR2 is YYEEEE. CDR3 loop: CASSLGAGANEQFF. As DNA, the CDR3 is TGTGCCAGCAGCTTGGGAGCAGGGGCAAATGAGCAGTTCTTC. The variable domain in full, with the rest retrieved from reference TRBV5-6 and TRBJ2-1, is DAGVTQSPTHLIKTRGQQVTLRCSPKSGHDTVSWYQQALGQGPQFIFQYYEEEERQRGNFPDRFSGHQFPNYSSELNVNALLLGDSALYLCASSLGAGANEQFFGPGTRLTVL.

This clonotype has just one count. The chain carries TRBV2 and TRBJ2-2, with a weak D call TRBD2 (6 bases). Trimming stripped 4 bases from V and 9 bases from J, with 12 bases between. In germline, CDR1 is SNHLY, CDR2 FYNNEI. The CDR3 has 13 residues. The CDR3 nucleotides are TGTGCCAGCAGTGGGGACTCCCTGAGGGAGCTGTTTTTT. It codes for CASSGDSLRELFF.

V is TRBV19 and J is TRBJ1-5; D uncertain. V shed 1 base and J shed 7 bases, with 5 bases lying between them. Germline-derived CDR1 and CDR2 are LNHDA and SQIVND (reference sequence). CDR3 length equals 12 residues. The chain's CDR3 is CASSIGGQPQHF. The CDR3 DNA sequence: TGTGCCAGTAGTATAGGGGGACAGCCCCAGCATTTT.

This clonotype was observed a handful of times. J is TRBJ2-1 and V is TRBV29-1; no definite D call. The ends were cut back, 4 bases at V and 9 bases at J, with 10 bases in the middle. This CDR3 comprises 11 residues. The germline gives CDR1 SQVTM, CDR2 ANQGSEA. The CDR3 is CSVGVLGEQFF. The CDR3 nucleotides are TGCAGCGTTGGGGTCCTTGGTGAGCAGTTCTTC.

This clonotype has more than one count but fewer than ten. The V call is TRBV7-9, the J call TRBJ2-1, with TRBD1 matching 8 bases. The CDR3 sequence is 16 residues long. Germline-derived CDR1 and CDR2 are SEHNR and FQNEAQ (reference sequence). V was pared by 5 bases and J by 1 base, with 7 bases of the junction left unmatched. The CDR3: CASSPPGTGSYNEQFF. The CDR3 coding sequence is TGTGCCAGCAGCCCACCTGGGACAGGTTCCTACAATGAGCAGTTCTTC. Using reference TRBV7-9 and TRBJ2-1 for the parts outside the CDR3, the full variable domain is DTGVSQNPRHKITKRGQNVTFRCDPISEHNRLYWYRQTLGQGPEFLTYFQNEAQLEKSRLLSDRFSAERPKGSFSTLEIQRTEQGDSAMYLCASSPPGTGSYNEQFFGPGTRLTVL.

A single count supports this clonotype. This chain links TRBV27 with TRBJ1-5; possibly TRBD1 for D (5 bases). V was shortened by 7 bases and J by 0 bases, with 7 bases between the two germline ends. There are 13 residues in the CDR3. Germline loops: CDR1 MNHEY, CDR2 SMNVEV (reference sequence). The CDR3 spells CASKGHSNQPQHF. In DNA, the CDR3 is TGTGCCAGCAAGGGGCATAGCAATCAGCCCCAGCATTTT.

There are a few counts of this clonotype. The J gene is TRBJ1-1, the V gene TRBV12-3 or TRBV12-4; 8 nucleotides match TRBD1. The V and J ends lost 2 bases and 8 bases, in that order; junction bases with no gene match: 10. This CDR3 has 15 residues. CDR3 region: CASSLWRGQGEEAFF. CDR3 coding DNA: TGTGCCAGCAGTTTATGGCGAGGACAGGGAGAAGAAGCTTTCTTT.

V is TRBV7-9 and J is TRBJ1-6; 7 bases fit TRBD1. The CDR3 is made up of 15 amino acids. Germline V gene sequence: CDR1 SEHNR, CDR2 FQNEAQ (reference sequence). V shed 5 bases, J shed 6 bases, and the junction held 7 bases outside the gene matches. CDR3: CASSETGTVNSPLHF. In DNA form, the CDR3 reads TGTGCCAGCAGCGAAACCGGGACAGTTAATTCACCCCTCCACTTT.

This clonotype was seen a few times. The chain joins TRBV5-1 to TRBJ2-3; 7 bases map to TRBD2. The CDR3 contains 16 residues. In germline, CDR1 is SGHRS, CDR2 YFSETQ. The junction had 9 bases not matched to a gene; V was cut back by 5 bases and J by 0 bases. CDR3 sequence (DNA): TGCGCCAGCAGACGGTACGGGGGGACCAGCACAGATACGCAGTATTTT. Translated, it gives CASRRYGGTSTDTQYF. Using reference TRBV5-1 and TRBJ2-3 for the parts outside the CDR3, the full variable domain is KAGVTQTPRYLIKTRGQQVTLSCSPISGHRSVSWYQQTPGQGLQFLFEYFSETQRNKGNFPGRFSGRQFSNSRSEMNVSTLELGDSALYLCASRRYGGTSTDTQYFGPGTRLTVL.

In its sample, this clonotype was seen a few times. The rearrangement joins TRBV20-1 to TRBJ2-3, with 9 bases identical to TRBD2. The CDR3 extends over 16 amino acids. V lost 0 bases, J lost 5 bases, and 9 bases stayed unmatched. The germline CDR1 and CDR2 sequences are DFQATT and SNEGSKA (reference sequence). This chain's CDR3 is CSARDRGSGGIDTQYF. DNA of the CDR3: TGCAGTGCTAGAGACCGGGGTAGCGGGGGAATAGATACGCAGTATTTT.

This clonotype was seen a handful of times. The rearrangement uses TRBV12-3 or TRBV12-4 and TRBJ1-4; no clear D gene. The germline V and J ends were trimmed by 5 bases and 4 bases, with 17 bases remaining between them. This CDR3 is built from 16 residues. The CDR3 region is CASSPDPDELNEKLFF. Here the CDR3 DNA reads TGTGCCAGCAGTCCTGACCCGGACGAACTTAATGAAAAACTGTTTTTT.

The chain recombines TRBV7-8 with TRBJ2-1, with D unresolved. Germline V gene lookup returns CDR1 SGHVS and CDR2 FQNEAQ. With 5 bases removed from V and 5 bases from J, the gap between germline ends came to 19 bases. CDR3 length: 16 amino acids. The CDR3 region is CASSLRYFTENNEQFF. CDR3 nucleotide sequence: TGTGCCAGCAGCCTGAGGTACTTCACGGAGAACAATGAGCAGTTCTTC.

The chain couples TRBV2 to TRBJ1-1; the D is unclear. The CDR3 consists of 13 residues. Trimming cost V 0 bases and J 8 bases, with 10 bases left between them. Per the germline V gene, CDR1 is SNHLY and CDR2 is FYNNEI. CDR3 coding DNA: TGTGCCAGCAGTGAAGCGCGGGGAGGCGAAGCTTTCTTT. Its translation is CASSEARGGEAFF.

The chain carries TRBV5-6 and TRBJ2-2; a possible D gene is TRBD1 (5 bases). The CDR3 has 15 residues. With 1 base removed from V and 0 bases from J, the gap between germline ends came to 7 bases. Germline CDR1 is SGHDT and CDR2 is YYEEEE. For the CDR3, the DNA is TGTGCCAGCAGCTTGAGGGGCCCGAACACCGGGGAGCTGTTTTTT. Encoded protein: CASSLRGPNTGELFF. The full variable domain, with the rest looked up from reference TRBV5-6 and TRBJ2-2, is DAGVTQSPTHLIKTRGQQVTLRCSPKSGHDTVSWYQQALGQGPQFIFQYYEEEERQRGNFPDRFSGHQFPNYSSELNVNALLLGDSALYLCASSLRGPNTGELFFGEGSRLTVL.

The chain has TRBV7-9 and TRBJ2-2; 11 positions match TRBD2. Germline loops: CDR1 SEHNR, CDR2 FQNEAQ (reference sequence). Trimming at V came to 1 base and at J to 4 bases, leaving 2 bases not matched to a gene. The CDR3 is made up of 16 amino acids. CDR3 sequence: CASSLGLAGLTGELFF. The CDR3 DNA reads TGTGCCAGCAGCTTAGGACTAGCGGGGCTCACCGGGGAGCTGTTTTTT.

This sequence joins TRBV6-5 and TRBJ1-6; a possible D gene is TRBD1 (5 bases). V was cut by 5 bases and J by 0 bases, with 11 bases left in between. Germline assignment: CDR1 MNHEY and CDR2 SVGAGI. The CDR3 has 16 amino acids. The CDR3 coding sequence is TGTGCCAGCAGTCGGGGACGGTTCTCCTATAATTCACCCCTCCACTTT. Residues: CASSRGRFSYNSPLHF.